Included here is one T cell receptor beta chain sequence, with context. The entry originates in a study of blood T cell repertoires in COVID-19. TCRdb's table, derived via immunoSEQ multiplex PCR, lists solely in-frame clones and lacks some. The sample carries about 68,000 clones, roughly 90% recorded once. Material: peripheral blood. The origin of this receptor is a man aged 35 to 55 with COVID-19, enrolled during active disease.

DNA of the CDR3: TGTGCCAGCAGAACAGGGGCCTCCTACGAGCAGTACTTC. Its translation is CASRTGASYEQYF. The V gene is TRBV7-9, the J gene TRBJ2-7; 7 positions agree with TRBD1. The trim removed 6 bases at V and 0 bases at J, leaving 2 bases unmatched. Germline values: CDR1 SEHNR, CDR2 FQNEAQ (reference sequence). CDR3 length: 13 amino acids.